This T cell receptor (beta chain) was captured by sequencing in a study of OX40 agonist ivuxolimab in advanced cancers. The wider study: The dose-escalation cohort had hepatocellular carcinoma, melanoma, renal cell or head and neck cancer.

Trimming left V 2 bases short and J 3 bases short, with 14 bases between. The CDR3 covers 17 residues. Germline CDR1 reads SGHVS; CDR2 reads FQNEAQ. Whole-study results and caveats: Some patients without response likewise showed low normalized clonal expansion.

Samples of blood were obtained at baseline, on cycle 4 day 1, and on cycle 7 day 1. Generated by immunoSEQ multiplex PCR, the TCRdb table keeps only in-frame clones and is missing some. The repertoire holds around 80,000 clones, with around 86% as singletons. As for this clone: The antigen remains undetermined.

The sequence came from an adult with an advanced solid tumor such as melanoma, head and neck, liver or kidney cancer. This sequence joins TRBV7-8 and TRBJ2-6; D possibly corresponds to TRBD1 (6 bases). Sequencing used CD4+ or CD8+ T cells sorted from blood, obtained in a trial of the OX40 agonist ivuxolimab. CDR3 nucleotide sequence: TGTGCCAGCAGCTTAAGTATGTGGGGGCGTGGGGCCAACGTCCTGACTTTC. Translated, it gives CASSLSMWGRGANVLTF. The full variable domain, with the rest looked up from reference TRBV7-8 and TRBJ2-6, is GAGVSQSPRYKVAKRGQDVALRCDPISGHVSLFWYQQALGQGPEFLTYFQNEAQLDKSGLPSDRFFAERPEGSVSTLKIQRTQQEDSAVYLCASSLSMWGRGANVLTFGAGSRLTVL.